The rows below give T cell receptor beta chains drawn from one sample of a study of CD8 T cells in ankylosing spondylitis. TCRdb processed the 5' RACE reads anew with MiXCR; each CDR3 protein has one entry. The table has roughly 140,000 distinct CDR3 sequences, around 42% seen once; the top ten hold roughly 15%. Sequences were obtained from synovial fluid, either unsorted or a sorted T cell fraction (not recorded which). The receptors derive from a male donor with ankylosing spondylitis. Each CDR3 is given with its conserved first and last residue.

TRBV14	TRBJ2-1	CASSQDPRIPYANEQFF
TRBV6-2/TRBV6-3	TRBJ1-1	CASSYRAGGRTEAFF
TRBV12-3/TRBV12-4	TRBJ2-5	CASSSLGLARPQYF
TRBV5-6	TRBJ2-3	CASIRSGGRTDTQYF
TRBV7-4	TRBJ2-2	CASSRQGANTGELFF
TRBV7-6	TRBJ2-7	CASSSPLGAGGHEQYF
TRBV20-1	TRBJ2-4	CSARDAGGYENIQYF
TRBV10-3	TRBJ2-7	CAISESLAQRSSYEQYF
TRBV6-1	TRBJ2-2	CASSPSGYTGELFF
TRBV27	TRBJ1-1	CASSPDRMNTEAFF
TRBV2	TRBJ2-1	CARGTGIYNEQFF
TRBV4-2	TRBJ2-1	CASSQDLAGSANNEQFF